This TCR beta chain came from a study of cytomegalovirus exposure and HLA in healthy donors. Notes on the study in general: Analysis performed later showed TCR beta chains linked to HLA being more clonally expanded than equally common others. Roughly even sequencing depth across donors was the assumption behind the presence/absence analyses. Most observed TCR sequences were rare, whereas some public TCRs were detected in many donors.

A multiplex PCR was run with 60 Vbeta primers and 13 Jbeta primers. Profiling relied on immunoSEQ multiplex PCR, and the TCRdb table lists in-frame clones only, not all of them. The sample lists 150,000 or so clones, around 80% occurring once. Concerning this clone itself: No antigen is known for it.

The clonotype originates from a man between 18 and 35 years old in good health and CMV-seronegative. The specimen sequenced was PBMCs.

CDR3 nucleotide sequence: TGCGCCAGCAGCAGTGAGAGTTCTGTCAATGAGCAGTTCTTC. This encodes CASSSESSVNEQFF. The chain couples TRBV4-1 to TRBJ2-1; D gene ambiguous. The germline gives CDR1 MGHRA, CDR2 YSYEKL. V lost 5 bases and J 6 bases, leaving 14 bases between the germline ends. CDR3 length: 14 amino acids.